This T cell receptor beta chain was sequenced for a study of T cells expressing NK-cell markers. Study outcomes and limitations: Six or seven donors carried dominant NKG2C+ clonotypes that made up roughly 1.0-7.0% of their CD8+ T cells.

TCR beta cDNA was generated via 5'RACE template switching incorporating UMIs. Using the 5' RACE reads, TCRdb records one entry per CDR3 protein without DNA. Found here are 150,000 to 200,000 distinct CDR3 sequences; the top ten clones hold about 19%. For this clonotype: Antigen: not known.

The germline V gene has CDR1 SNHLY and CDR2 FYNNEI. CDR3 length: 13 residues. Sequenced material: blood T cells: a sorted CD56 or NKG2C T cell subset, CD4+ or CD8+ T cells, or bulk PBMC T cells (not recorded which). The rearrangement uses TRBV2 and TRBJ2-1; TCRdb designates TRBD2, a call that cannot be tested without DNA. This receptor was identified in a man aged 18 to 69 in good health. CDR3 residues: CARASGGRDEQFF.